This T cell receptor beta chain is drawn from a study of T cell repertoires in cytomegalovirus infection. Study-level information: Used in the study were CMV epitopes, some recently identified and HLA-C-restricted, others well-studied and HLA-B-restricted. Study-wide results and caveats: The ex vivo response was dominated by HLA-C-restricted CMV-specific TCR beta clonotypes. Cumulative public TCR beta family frequency identified carriers of CMV plus the relevant HLA.

One entry per CDR3 protein results from TCRdb running MiXCR on the reads. The sample consists of about 920,000 distinct CDR3 sequences, 25% to 40% of them appearing once. This CDR3 has 16 residues. The V end lost 8 bases, the J end lost 3 bases, and 21 bases lay between the germline ends. Germline CDR1 SEHNR, CDR2 FQNEAQ (reference sequence). As to this clonotype: Its target is not known.

The rearrangement links TRBV7-9 to TRBJ2-3; perhaps D is TRBD1 or TRBD2 (5 bases each). The TCR comes from a human donor in good health (CMV status not recorded). Some clones in this sample may be carry-over from other donors' samples. Sequencing was performed on cultured CD8+ T cells from PBMCs, taken from culture after CMV antigen stimulation. The CDR3 DNA sequence: TGTGCCAGCGGATCCTCCGGGACCTCGCCTACAGATACGCAGTATTTT. This sequence encodes CASGSSGTSPTDTQYF.